The clone carrying this T cell receptor beta chain was seen many times. Antigen: not known. This sample was included in a study of metastatic and nonmetastatic thyroid tumors. Study information: Repertoire comparison spanned blood and tumor or nodule tissue of malignant and benign thyroid patients.

All patients were treatment-naive before thyroid surgery. Findings of the study overall: The reported finding was significantly higher TCR beta diversity in malignant thyroid tumors relative to benign nodules, in blood and tumor.

Looked up from germline, CDR1 is KGHSH and CDR2 is LQKENI. Trimming took 3 bases from V and 6 from J, leaving 5 bases between them. The CDR3 length is 11 residues. In the study's own analysis: What underpinned the distant-metastasis classifier for papillary thyroid cancer was the set of CDR3 differences across clinicopathological groups. From the PCR reads, TCRdb re-called clones with MiXCR. The V and J calls, along with clone size, are taken from TCRdb and not from the paper's own processing. Of tens of thousands of clones listed, 36% are singletons. This sequence originates from a male donor with papillary thyroid cancer or a benign thyroid nodule (not recorded which). Some clones in this sample may be carry-over from other donors' samples. The source material was blood. The chain recombines TRBV18 with TRBJ2-5, with no clear D. The CDR3 sequence is CASSPEQTQYF. In nucleotides, the CDR3 is TGTGCCAGCTCACCGGAGCAGACCCAGTACTTC. The entire variable domain, with the rest obtained from reference TRBV18 and TRBJ2-5, is as follows: NAGVMQNPRHLVRRRGQEARLRCSPMKGHSHVYWYRQLPEEGLKFMVYLQKENIIDESGMPKERFSAEFPKEGPSILRIQQVVRGDSAAYFCASSPEQTQYFGPGTRLLVL.